Here is one T cell receptor (beta chain) with its context. Its target is not known. This sample was taken from a study of persistence of HIV-infected CD4 T cells. Study information: Isolated cells were CMV- and HIV-1 Gag-responding CD4+ T cells. Study findings and constraints: Degenerate expanded CDR3beta sequences were enriched among CMV- and Gag-responding cells.

The libraries were made with immunoSEQ version 4 in survey mode. Sequencing was performed with immunoSEQ multiplex PCR; in TCRdb, only in-frame clones are kept and a portion is missing. Here the sample spans just over 35,000 clones, more than 70% being singletons. The stimulus was an HIV-1 Gag 15-mer peptide pool, about 1 ug/peptide/mL. Memory cells lacking CD40L and CD69 with high CD45RO were sorted. For at least 4 years, plasma HIV-1 RNA was undetectable (<50 copies/mL). Donors had CD4+ T cell counts above 400 cells/uL and were CMV-seropositive. The sample in question was cultured CD4+ T cells from PBMCs, obtained from a patient who received antiretroviral therapy. The source is an adult with HIV. The donor label of this sample is uncertain.

Here the CDR3 DNA reads TGTGCCAGTACCCCTGGCAGGGGGGGTGGCTACACCTTC. This gives the protein CASTPGRGGGYTF. The rearrangement links TRBV19 to TRBJ1-2; 7 bases match TRBD1. The CDR3 extends over 13 amino acids. Trimming removed 7 bases from V and 7 bases from J; junction bases left unmatched: 9. Germline values: CDR1 LNHDA, CDR2 SQIVND (reference sequence).